These 13 T cell receptor beta chains share one sample of origin, sequenced in a study of blood T cells in healthy people across ages. Primers used in a second PCR of roughly 7 to 12 cycles were a sample-barcoded 5' primer and a J-beta primer mix. TCRdb reprocessed the 5' RACE reads with MiXCR, giving one entry per CDR3 protein. The repertoire holds over 700,000 distinct CDR3 sequences, with roughly 53% as singletons. Sequenced input: blood. The receptors stem from a man aged 80 or over in good health.

The chain has TRBV20-1 and TRBJ2-4; weak D call: TRBD2 (5 bases). The closer fit of TRBJ2-7 to the DNA end suggests the J call may be wrong. The CDR3 is 13 residues long. CDR1 is DFQATT, CDR2 SNEGSKA, per germline (reference sequence). The CDR3 DNA follows: TGCAGTGGACTATGGGGAGTTGGCGGCGAGCAGTACTTC. This translates into CSGLWGVGGEQYF.

The CDR3 loop reads CASSLGTTGLSYEQYF. CDR3 DNA sequence: TGTGCCAGCAGTTTAGGTACAACAGGGCTCTCCTACGAGCAGTACTTC. The chain recombines TRBV12-3 or TRBV12-4 with TRBJ2-7; D perhaps matches TRBD1 (6 bases). Trimming left V 1 base short and J 0 bases short, with 13 bases between. This CDR3 comprises 16 residues.

This clonotype was detected a few times. The chain employs TRBV18 and TRBJ2-3; a possible D gene is TRBD2 (6 bases). This CDR3 region has 15 residues. The V end lost 6 bases, the J end lost 2 bases, and 15 bases lay between the germline ends. Germline CDR1 is KGHSH and CDR2 is LQKENI. The CDR3 protein is CASSSQTGVTDTQYF. The DNA of the CDR3 is TGTGCCAGCTCGTCACAAACGGGGGTCACAGATACGCAGTATTTT.

The gene calls are TRBV4-2 and TRBJ1-2, with 7 bases that match TRBD1. The CDR3 runs to 16 residues. The germline gives CDR1 LGHNA, CDR2 YNFKEQ. V lost 1 base to trimming and J lost 2 bases; unmatched junction nucleotides: 7. DNA of the CDR3: TGTGCCAGCAGCCAAGGAAGCGACAGGGAGAACTATGGCTACACCTTC. Amino acid sequence: CASSQGSDRENYGYTF.

This chain connects TRBV20-1 to TRBJ1-2; D not certain. Trimming cost V 6 bases and J 4 bases, with 24 bases left between them. The CDR3 is 16 amino acids. CDR1 and CDR2 (germline): DFQATT, SNEGSKA (reference sequence). In DNA, the CDR3 is TGCAGTGCCGTTCGTGAAGGTGGACCGATGGTCTATGGCTACACCTTC. Amino acid sequence: CSAVREGGPMVYGYTF.

The gene calls are TRBV7-6 and TRBJ1-2, with a weak D call TRBD1 (5 bases). The CDR3 runs 15 residues. V gave up 0 bases and J gave up 2 bases, with 10 bases separating them. The germline V gene has CDR1 SGHVS and CDR2 FNYEAQ. The CDR3 loop reads CASSLAPQGNYGYTF. CDR3 sequence (DNA): TGTGCCAGCAGCTTAGCGCCTCAGGGAAACTATGGCTACACCTTC.

The genes are TRBV21-1 and TRBJ2-7; TRBD2, the D gene given by the table, was not confirmed from the DNA. Judging by the DNA end, TRBJ2-5 fits better; the J call may be wrong. TRBV21-1 represents a pseudogene. The CDR3 is made up of 16 amino acids. For the CDR3, the DNA is TGTGCCAGCAGCAAAGGGGGGGACTACCGAGGAGAGACCCAGTACTTC. Amino acid sequence: CASSKGGDYRGETQYF.

This clonotype was counted between two and nine times. This chain joins TRBV3-1 and TRBJ2-5, with 9 bases that match TRBD1. The CDR3 is 14 residues long. V shed 7 bases and J 5 bases; nucleotides not matched to a gene: 8. The germline V gene encodes CDR1 LGHDT and CDR2 YNNKEL (reference sequence). CDR3 in amino acids: CASTRQGGVETQYF. As DNA, the CDR3 is TGTGCCAGCACCAGACAGGGGGGCGTTGAGACCCAGTACTTC.

J is TRBJ2-1 and V is TRBV12-3 or TRBV12-4; perhaps TRBD2 as D (7 bases). The CDR3 is made up of 13 amino acids. Trimming removed 8 bases from V and 4 bases from J, with 12 bases in between. Here the CDR3 reads CASRGGGYNEQFF. The CDR3 nucleotides read TGTGCCAGCCGAGGGGGGGGTTACAATGAGCAGTTCTTC.

This chain links TRBV7-9 with TRBJ1-5; no definite D call. The germline V gene encodes CDR1 SEHNR and CDR2 FQNEAQ (reference sequence). V was cut by 0 bases and J by 3 bases, with 9 bases left in between. This CDR3 is built from 15 residues. In DNA form, the CDR3 reads TGTGCCAGCAGCTTAGCTGGGCAGTCCAATCAGCCCCAGCATTTT. Translation: CASSLAGQSNQPQHF.

This chain uses TRBV28 with TRBJ2-7, with 7 bases identical to TRBD1. Losses at the gene ends were 7 bases for V and 4 bases for J; bases not matched to a gene: 7. CDR1 MDHEN and CDR2 SYDVKM come from the germline V gene. CDR3 length: 13 residues. The CDR3: CASTLGGRYEQYF. The CDR3 DNA reads TGTGCCAGCACCCTAGGGGGCAGGTACGAGCAGTACTTC. Full variable domain (remainder filled in from reference TRBV28 and TRBJ2-7): DVKVTQSSRYLVKRTGEKVFLECVQDMDHENMFWYRQDPGLGLRLIYFSYDVKMKEKGDIPEGYSVSREKKERFSLILESASTNQTSMYLCASTLGGRYEQYFGPGTRLTVT.

The table lists this clonotype with a few counts. This rearrangement joins TRBV3-1 to TRBJ2-1, with D perhaps given as TRBD1 or TRBD2 (5 bases each). The CDR3 spans 14 residues. The germline CDR1 and CDR2 sequences are LGHDT and YNNKEL (reference sequence). The V end lost 4 bases, the J end lost 7 bases, and 14 bases lay between the germline ends. CDR3 sequence: CASSPGWGTNEQFF. CDR3 nucleotides: TGTGCCAGCAGCCCTGGCTGGGGGACGAATGAGCAGTTCTTC.

The chain joins TRBV20-1 to TRBJ2-4, with D perhaps TRBD2 (5 bases). Judging by the DNA end, TRBJ2-7 fits better; the J call may be wrong. The V gene's germline CDR1 is DFQATT and CDR2 SNEGSKA (reference sequence). The CDR3 covers 11 residues. The chain's CDR3 is CSGRIASEQYF. The DNA for the CDR3 is TGCAGTGGAAGAATAGCGTCCGAGCAGTACTTC.